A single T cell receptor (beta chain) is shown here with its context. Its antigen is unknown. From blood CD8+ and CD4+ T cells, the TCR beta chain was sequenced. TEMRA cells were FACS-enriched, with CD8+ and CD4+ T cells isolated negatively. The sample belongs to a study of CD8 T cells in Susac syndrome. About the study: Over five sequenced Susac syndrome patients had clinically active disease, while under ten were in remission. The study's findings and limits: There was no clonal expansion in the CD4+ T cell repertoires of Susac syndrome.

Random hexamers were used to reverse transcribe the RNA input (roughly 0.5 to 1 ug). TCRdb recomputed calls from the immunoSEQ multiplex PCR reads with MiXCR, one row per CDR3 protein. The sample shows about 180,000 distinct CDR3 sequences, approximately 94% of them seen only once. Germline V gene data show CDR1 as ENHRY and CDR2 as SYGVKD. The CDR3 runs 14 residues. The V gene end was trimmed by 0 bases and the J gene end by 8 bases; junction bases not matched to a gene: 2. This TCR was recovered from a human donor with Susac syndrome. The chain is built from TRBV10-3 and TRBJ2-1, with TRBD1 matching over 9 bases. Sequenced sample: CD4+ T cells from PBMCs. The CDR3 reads CAISESTGGYEQFF. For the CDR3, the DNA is TGTGCCATCAGTGAGTCGACAGGGGGATATGAGCAGTTCTTC.